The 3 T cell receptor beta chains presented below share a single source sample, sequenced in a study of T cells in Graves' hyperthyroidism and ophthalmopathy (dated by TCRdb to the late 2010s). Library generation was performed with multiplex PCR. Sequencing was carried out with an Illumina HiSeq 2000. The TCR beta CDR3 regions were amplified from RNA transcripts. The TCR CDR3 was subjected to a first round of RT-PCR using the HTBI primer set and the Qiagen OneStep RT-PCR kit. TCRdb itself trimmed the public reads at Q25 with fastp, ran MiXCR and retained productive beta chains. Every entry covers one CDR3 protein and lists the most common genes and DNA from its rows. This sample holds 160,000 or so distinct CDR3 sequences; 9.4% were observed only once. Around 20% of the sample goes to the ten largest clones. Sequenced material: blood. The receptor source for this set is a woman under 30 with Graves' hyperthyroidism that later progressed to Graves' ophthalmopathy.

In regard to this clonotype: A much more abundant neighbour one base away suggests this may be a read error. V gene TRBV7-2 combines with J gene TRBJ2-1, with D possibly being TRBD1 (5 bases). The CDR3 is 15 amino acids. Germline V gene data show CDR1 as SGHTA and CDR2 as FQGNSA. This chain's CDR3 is CANSSPPATESEQFF. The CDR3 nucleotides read TGTGCCAACAGCTCCCCGCCCGCGACAGAATCTGAGCAGTTCTTC.

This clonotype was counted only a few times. CDR3 amino acids: CASRSASTDTQYF. The CDR3 coding sequence is TGTGCCAGCAGGTCGGCAAGCACAGATACGCAGTATTTT. The gene calls are TRBV7-3 and TRBJ2-3; D remains unclear. Germline V CDR1 and CDR2: SGHTA, FQGTGA. Trimming cost V 6 bases and J 0 bases, with 7 bases left between them. This CDR3 spans 13 amino acids.

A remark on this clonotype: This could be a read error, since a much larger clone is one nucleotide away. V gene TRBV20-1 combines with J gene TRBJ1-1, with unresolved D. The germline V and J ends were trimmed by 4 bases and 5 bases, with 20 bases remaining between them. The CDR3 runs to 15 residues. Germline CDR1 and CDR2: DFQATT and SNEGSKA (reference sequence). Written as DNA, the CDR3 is TGCAGTGCTATCCCCCCGATAGGGAAGAGGACTGAAGCTTTCTTT. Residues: CSAIPPIGKRTEAFF.